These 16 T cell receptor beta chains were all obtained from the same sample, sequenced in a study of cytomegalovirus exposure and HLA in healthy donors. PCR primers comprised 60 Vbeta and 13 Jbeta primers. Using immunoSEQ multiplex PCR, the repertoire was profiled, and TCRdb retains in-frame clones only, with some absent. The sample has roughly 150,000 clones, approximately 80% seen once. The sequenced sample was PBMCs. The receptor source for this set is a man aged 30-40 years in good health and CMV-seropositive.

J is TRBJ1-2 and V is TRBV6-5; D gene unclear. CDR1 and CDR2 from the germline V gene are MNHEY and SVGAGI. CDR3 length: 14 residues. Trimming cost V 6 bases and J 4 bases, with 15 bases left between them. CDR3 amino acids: CASSRTAGGYGYTF. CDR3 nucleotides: TGTGCCAGCAGCCGAACAGCGGGCGGCTATGGCTACACCTTC.

The CDR3 is CASSFLQGLNEKLFF. CDR3 sequence (DNA): TGCGCCAGCAGCTTTCTGCAGGGTCTAAATGAAAAACTGTTTTTT. The chain employs TRBV5-1 and TRBJ1-4, with D possibly TRBD1 on 5 matching bases. Germline CDR1 is SGHRS and CDR2 is YFSETQ. Trimming took 2 bases from V and 5 from J, leaving 13 bases between them. The CDR3 is 15 residues long.

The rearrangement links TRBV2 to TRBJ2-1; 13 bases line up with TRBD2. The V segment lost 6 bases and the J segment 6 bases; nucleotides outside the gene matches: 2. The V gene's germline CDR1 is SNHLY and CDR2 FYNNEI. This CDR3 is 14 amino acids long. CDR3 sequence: CASSTSGGVNEQFF. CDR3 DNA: TGTGCCAGCAGCACTAGCGGGGGGGTCAATGAGCAGTTCTTC.

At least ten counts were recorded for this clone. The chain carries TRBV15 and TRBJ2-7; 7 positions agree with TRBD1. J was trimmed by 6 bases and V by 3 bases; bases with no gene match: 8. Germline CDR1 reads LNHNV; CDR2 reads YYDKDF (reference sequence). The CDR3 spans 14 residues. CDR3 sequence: CATSRARQGSEQYF. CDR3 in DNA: TGTGCCACCAGCAGGGCTCGACAGGGTAGCGAGCAGTACTTC.

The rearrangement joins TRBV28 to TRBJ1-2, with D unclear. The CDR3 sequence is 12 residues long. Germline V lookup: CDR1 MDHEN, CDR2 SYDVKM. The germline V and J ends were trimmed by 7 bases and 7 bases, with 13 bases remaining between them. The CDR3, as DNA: TGTGCCAGCAACCGGGGTGGGGTTGGCTACACCTTC. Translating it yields CASNRGGVGYTF.

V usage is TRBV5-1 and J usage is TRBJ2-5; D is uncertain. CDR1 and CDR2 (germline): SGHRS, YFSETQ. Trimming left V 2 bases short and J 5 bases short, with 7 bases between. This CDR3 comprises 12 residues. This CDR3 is CASSLSEETQYF. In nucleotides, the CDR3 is TGCGCCAGCAGCTTATCGGAGGAGACCCAGTACTTC.

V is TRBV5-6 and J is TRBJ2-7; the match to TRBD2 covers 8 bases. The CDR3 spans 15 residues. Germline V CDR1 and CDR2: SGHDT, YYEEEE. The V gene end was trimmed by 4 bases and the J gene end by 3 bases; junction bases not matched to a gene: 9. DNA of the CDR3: TGTGCCAGCAGCATCGGGACTAGAGGCTTCTACGAGCAGTACTTC. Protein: CASSIGTRGFYEQYF.

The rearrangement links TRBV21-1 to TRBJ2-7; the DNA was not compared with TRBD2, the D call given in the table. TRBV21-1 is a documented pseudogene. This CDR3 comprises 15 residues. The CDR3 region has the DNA TGTGCCAGCAGCAAAGCGGCTAGCCCGGAAGAAGAGCAGTACTTC. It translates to CASSKAASPEEEQYF.

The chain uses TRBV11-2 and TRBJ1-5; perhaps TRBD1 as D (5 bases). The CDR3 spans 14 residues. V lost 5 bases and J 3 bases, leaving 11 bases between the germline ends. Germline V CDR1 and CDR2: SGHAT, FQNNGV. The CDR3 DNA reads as TGTGCCAGCAGCGCCCAGGGTACCAATCAGCCCCAGCATTTT. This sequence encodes CASSAQGTNQPQHF.

CDR3 amino acids: CASSKPLCGQGSTEAFF. The DNA for the CDR3 is TGTGCCAGCAGCAAGCCTCTTTGCGGACAGGGAAGCACTGAAGCTTTCTTT. The chain links TRBV21-1 to TRBJ1-1; the table's D call, TRBD1, has no DNA check behind it. TRBV21-1 is reported as a pseudogene. This CDR3 has 17 amino acids.

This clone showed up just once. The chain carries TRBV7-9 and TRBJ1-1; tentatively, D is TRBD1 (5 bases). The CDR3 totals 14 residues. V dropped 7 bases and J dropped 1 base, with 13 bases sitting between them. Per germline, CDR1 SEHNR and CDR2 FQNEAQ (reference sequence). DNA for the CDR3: TGTGCCAGCACCCTTAAAGGGGAGAACACTGAAGCTTTCTTT. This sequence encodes CASTLKGENTEAFF.

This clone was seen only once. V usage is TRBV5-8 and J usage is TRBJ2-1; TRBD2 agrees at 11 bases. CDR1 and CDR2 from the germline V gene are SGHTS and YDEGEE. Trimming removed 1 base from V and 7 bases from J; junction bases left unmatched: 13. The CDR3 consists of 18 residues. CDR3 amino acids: CASSLSRTSGSFWNEQFF. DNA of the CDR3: TGTGCCAGCAGCTTGTCGAGAACTAGCGGGAGTTTTTGGAATGAGCAGTTCTTC.

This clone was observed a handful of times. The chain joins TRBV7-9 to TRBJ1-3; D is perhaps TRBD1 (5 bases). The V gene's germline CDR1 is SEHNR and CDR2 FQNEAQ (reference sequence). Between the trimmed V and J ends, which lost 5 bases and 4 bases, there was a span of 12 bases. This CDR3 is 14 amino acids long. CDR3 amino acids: CASSLPAGGNTIYF. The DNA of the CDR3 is TGTGCCAGCAGCCTCCCGGCAGGGGGAAACACCATATATTTT.

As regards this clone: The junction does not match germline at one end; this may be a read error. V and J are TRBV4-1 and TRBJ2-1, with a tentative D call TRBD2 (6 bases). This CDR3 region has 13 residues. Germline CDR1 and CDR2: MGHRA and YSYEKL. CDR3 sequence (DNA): TGCGCCGGCAGTCCAATAGTACGGGCGGGGCGGTTCTTC. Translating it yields CAGSPIVRAGRFF.

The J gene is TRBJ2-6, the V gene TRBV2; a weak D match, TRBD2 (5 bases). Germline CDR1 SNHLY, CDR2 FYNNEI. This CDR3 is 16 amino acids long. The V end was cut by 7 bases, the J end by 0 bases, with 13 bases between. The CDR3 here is CASTAEELSGANVLTF. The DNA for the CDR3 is TGTGCCAGCACGGCGGAGGAACTCTCTGGGGCCAACGTCCTGACTTTC. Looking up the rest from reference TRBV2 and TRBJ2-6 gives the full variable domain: EPEVTQTPSHQVTQMGQEVILRCVPISNHLYFYWYRQILGQKVEFLVSFYNNEISEKSEIFDDQFSVERPDGSNFTLKIRSTKLEDSAMYFCASTAEELSGANVLTFGAGSRLTVL.

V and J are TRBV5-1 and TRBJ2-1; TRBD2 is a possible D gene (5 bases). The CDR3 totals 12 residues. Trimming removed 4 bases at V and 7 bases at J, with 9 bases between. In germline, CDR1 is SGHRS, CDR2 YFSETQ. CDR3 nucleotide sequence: TGCGCCAGCAGCGCCACTAGTAATGAGCAGTTCTTC. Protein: CASSATSNEQFF. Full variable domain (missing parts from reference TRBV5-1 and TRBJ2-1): KAGVTQTPRYLIKTRGQQVTLSCSPISGHRSVSWYQQTPGQGLQFLFEYFSETQRNKGNFPGRFSGRQFSNSRSEMNVSTLELGDSALYLCASSATSNEQFFGPGTRLTVL.